One and the same sample provided the 21 T cell receptor beta chains below, sequenced in a study of blood T cell repertoires in COVID-19. Generated by immunoSEQ multiplex PCR, the TCRdb table keeps only in-frame clones and is missing some. Of 99,000 or so clones listed, more than 85% were seen once; the top ten hold 6%. Specimen: peripheral blood. The receptors come from a human donor in a cohort sampled during active COVID-19.

CDR3 in DNA: TGTGCCAGCAGTTTGACAGGGAACACTGAAGCTTTCTTT. Its protein product is CASSLTGNTEAFF. V gene TRBV6-2 or TRBV6-3 combines with J gene TRBJ1-1, with D perhaps matching TRBD1 (6 bases). V was shortened by 4 bases and J by 1 base, with 7 bases between the two germline ends. The CDR3 spans 13 residues. From germline, CDR1 is MNHEY and CDR2 SVGEGT.

V and J are TRBV6-2 or TRBV6-3 and TRBJ1-3; a weak D match, TRBD1 (5 bases). Germline loops: CDR1 MNHEY, CDR2 SVGEGT. The CDR3 totals 14 residues. V was pared by 2 bases and J by 4 bases, with 9 bases between. The DNA of the CDR3 is TGTGCCAGCAGTTACGGACACTTCGGAAACACCATATATTTT. Protein sequence: CASSYGHFGNTIYF.

The genes are TRBV4-3 and TRBJ1-6; 7 bases align to TRBD1. The CDR3 extends over 16 amino acids. From germline, CDR1 is LGHNA and CDR2 YSLEER. The trim removed 0 bases at V and 7 bases at J, leaving 6 bases unmatched. The CDR3 loop reads CASSQDLPGGNSPLHF. For the CDR3, the DNA is TGCGCCAGCAGCCAAGATTTGCCAGGGGGAAATTCACCCCTCCACTTT.

The CDR3 here is CARSLKIPGQGPNYGYTF. The CDR3 DNA follows: TGTGCCAGAAGCTTAAAGATACCGGGACAGGGCCCCAACTATGGCTACACCTTC. The genes are TRBV5-3 and TRBJ1-2; TRBD1 agrees at 9 bases. TRBV5-3 is labeled an ORF, and its function is uncertain. V lost 2 bases and J lost 2; bases outside the gene matches: 13. CDR3 size: 18 residues.

The rearrangement uses TRBV9 and TRBJ2-3; D is perhaps TRBD2 (5 bases). The ends were cut back, 4 bases at V and 4 bases at J, with 16 bases in the middle. The germline CDR1 and CDR2 sequences are SGDLS and YYNGEE. CDR3 length: 15 amino acids. The CDR3 protein is CASSSQGRTPDTQYF. The CDR3 DNA sequence: TGTGCCAGCAGCTCTCAAGGGCGGACTCCAGATACGCAGTATTTT.

The chain combines TRBV19 with TRBJ2-3; a weak D match, TRBD2 (6 bases). V shed 3 bases and J shed 0 bases, with 10 bases lying between them. This CDR3 is built from 15 residues. CDR1 LNHDA and CDR2 SQIVND come from the germline V gene (reference sequence). CDR3 in DNA: TGTGCCAGTAGTATTTTACTAGCTAGCACAGATACGCAGTATTTT. Protein: CASSILLASTDTQYF. Full variable domain (missing parts from reference TRBV19 and TRBJ2-3): DGGITQSPKYLFRKEGQNVTLSCEQNLNHDAMYWYRQDPGQGLRLIYYSQIVNDFQKGDIAEGYSVSREKKESFPLTVTSAQKNPTAFYLCASSILLASTDTQYFGPGTRLTVL.

The V and J genes are TRBV30 and TRBJ1-5; D unclear. V was shortened by 1 base and J by 1 base, with 5 bases between the two germline ends. The CDR3 length is 13 residues. Germline CDR1 GTSNPN, CDR2 SVGIG (reference sequence). The CDR3 DNA reads as TGTGCCTGGAGTGAACAGAGCAATCAGCCCCAGCATTTT. Encoded protein: CAWSEQSNQPQHF.

This sequence joins TRBV19 and TRBJ1-6; D is uncertain. V lost 3 bases to trimming and J lost 0 bases, with 18 bases between them. Germline lookup yields CDR1 LNHDA and CDR2 SQIVND (reference sequence). The CDR3 spans 19 residues. The CDR3 reads CASSMFMRTGSSYNSPLHF. The DNA of the CDR3 is TGTGCCAGTAGTATGTTTATGAGGACGGGGAGCTCCTATAATTCACCCCTCCACTTT.

V gene TRBV6-2 or TRBV6-3 combines with J gene TRBJ2-5; possibly TRBD2 for D (5 bases). From germline, CDR1 is MNHEY and CDR2 SVGEGT. The CDR3 is 16 residues long. Between the trimmed V and J ends, which lost 4 bases and 0 bases, there was a span of 15 bases. The CDR3 nucleotides are TGTGCCAGCAGTTCCCAAGGGAGATGGGACCAAGAGACCCAGTACTTC. This gives the protein CASSSQGRWDQETQYF.

The chain recombines TRBV9 with TRBJ1-1; TRBD1 might be the D (5 bases). The CDR3 totals 16 residues. V gave up 0 bases and J gave up 1 base, with 13 bases separating them. The germline V gene encodes CDR1 SGDLS and CDR2 YYNGEE. The CDR3 bases are TGTGCCAGCAGCGTAGGGTTCGGGGGGACGAACACTGAAGCTTTCTTT. It specifies CASSVGFGGTNTEAFF.

This chain uses TRBV30 with TRBJ1-2, with TRBD1 matching over 8 bases. The CDR3 covers 13 residues. From germline, CDR1 is GTSNPN and CDR2 SVGIG (reference sequence). V shed 2 bases and J 3 bases; nucleotides not matched to a gene: 2. The CDR3 coding sequence is TGTGCCTGGAGTTCAGGGGGCTACTATGGCTACACCTTC. It translates to CAWSSGGYYGYTF. The whole variable domain, remainder taken from reference TRBV30 and TRBJ1-2, is SQTIHQWPATLVQPVGSPLSLECTVEGTSNPNLYWYRQAAGRGLQLLFYSVGIGQISSEVPQNLSASRPQDRQFILSSKKLLLSDSGFYLCAWSSGGYYGYTFGSGTRLTVV.

This rearrangement joins TRBV28 to TRBJ2-3; D might be TRBD2 (6 bases). The germline V and J ends were trimmed by 6 bases and 6 bases, with 28 bases remaining between them. The germline gives CDR1 MDHEN, CDR2 SYDVKM. This CDR3 region has 18 residues. The CDR3 region is CASSPASTRGPWTDTQYF. DNA for the CDR3: TGTGCCAGCAGCCCAGCTTCGACGCGGGGCCCATGGACCGATACGCAGTATTTT.

The chain uses TRBV15 and TRBJ2-6; 9 nucleotides align to TRBD1. The CDR3 spans 15 residues. V shed 8 bases, J shed 4 bases, and the junction held 6 bases outside the gene matches. Germline CDR1 LNHNV, CDR2 YYDKDF (reference sequence). CDR3 residues: CATGTGNDGANVLTF. For the CDR3, the DNA is TGTGCCACCGGGACAGGGAACGACGGGGCCAACGTCCTGACTTTC.

The chain is built from TRBV27 and TRBJ2-1; possible D gene TRBD1, 5 bases. Germline V gene data show CDR1 as MNHEY and CDR2 as SMNVEV (reference sequence). The CDR3 is 11 amino acids. Trimming cost V 8 bases and J 12 bases, with 14 bases left between them. This CDR3 is CASAQGLVQFF. DNA of the CDR3: TGTGCCAGCGCCCAGGGTTTAGTGCAGTTCTTC.

CDR3 in DNA: TGTGCCAGTAGTATAGGACAGGGGGCGTTCAACACTGAAGCTTTCTTT. It specifies CASSIGQGAFNTEAFF. J is TRBJ1-1 and V is TRBV19; 10 nucleotides match TRBD1. Germline CDR1 and CDR2: LNHDA and SQIVND (reference sequence). The CDR3 consists of 16 residues. Germline trimming cut 1 base from V and 2 bases from J; bases unmatched to any gene: 4.

The rearrangement joins TRBV10-2 to TRBJ1-2, with TRBD1 matching over 7 bases. With V trimmed by 2 bases and J by 3 bases, 18 bases remained unmatched. The CDR3 contains 19 residues. Germline-derived CDR1 and CDR2 are WSHSY and SAAADI. CDR3 sequence reads: CASSETWGSWDSSDYGYTF. The CDR3 DNA reads TGCGCCAGCAGTGAGACATGGGGAAGTTGGGACAGCTCCGACTATGGCTACACCTTC.

This CDR3 is CASSYQGSTGELFF. In nucleotides, the CDR3 is TGTGCCAGCAGTTATCAGGGGAGCACCGGGGAGCTGTTTTTT. The genes are TRBV6-2 or TRBV6-3 and TRBJ2-2, with a weak D call TRBD1 (6 bases). Germline CDR1 is MNHEY and CDR2 is SVGEGT. The V end lost 3 bases, the J end lost 4 bases, and 9 bases lay between the germline ends. The CDR3 runs to 14 residues.

The chain employs TRBV13 and TRBJ2-7, with 10 bases aligning to TRBD1. V dropped 4 bases and J dropped 5; count of bases not matched to a gene: 8. The CDR3 runs to 15 residues. CDR1 PRHDT and CDR2 FYEKMQ come from the germline V gene (reference sequence). This CDR3 reads CASSSAGQGLHEQYF. For the CDR3, the DNA is TGTGCCAGCAGCTCAGCGGGACAGGGGTTACACGAGCAGTACTTC. Full variable domain (remainder filled in from reference TRBV13 and TRBJ2-7): AAGVIQSPRHLIKEKRETATLKCYPIPRHDTVYWYQQGPGQDPQFLISFYEKMQSDKGSIPDRFSAQQFSDYHSELNMSSLELGDSALYFCASSSAGQGLHEQYFGPGTRLTVT.

The chain employs TRBV2 and TRBJ2-1; possible D gene TRBD2, 5 bases. V lost 6 bases and J lost 7, with 25 bases in between. CDR3 length: 17 residues. Germline loops: CDR1 SNHLY, CDR2 FYNNEI. This chain's CDR3 is CASSRSIREQEWNEQFF. CDR3 coding DNA: TGTGCCAGCAGCCGGTCTATAAGGGAGCAGGAATGGAATGAGCAGTTCTTC.

This clone was detected once. The genes are TRBV19 and TRBJ1-4, with a tentative D call TRBD1 (6 bases). The CDR3 runs 16 residues. V was cut by 7 bases and J by 3 bases, with 18 bases left in between. CDR1 LNHDA and CDR2 SQIVND come from the germline V gene (reference sequence). CDR3 loop: CASKARGRTPNEKLFF. CDR3 sequence (DNA): TGTGCCAGTAAGGCCAGGGGCCGTACCCCTAATGAAAAACTGTTTTTT.

This clone came up once. The chain carries TRBV9 and TRBJ2-3; D is possibly TRBD1 (6 bases). Trimming left V 3 bases short and J 2 bases short, with 13 bases between. CDR1 is SGDLS, CDR2 YYNGEE, per germline. The CDR3 sequence is 15 residues long. The CDR3 DNA reads TGTGCCAGCAGCGCGGACAGCACTTTCACAGATACGCAGTATTTT. Its translation is CASSADSTFTDTQYF. Combining the CDR3 with reference TRBV9 and TRBJ2-3 gives the whole variable domain DSGVTQTPKHLITATGQRVTLRCSPRSGDLSVYWYQQSLDQGLQFLIQYYNGEERAKGNILERFSAQQFPDLHSELNLSSLELGDSALYFCASSADSTFTDTQYFGPGTRLTVL.